The clone carrying this T cell receptor beta chain was seen only once. The antigen is unknown. The sample belongs to a study of CD8+ T cells in alopecia areata. Across the study: Treated patients were given 5 to 10 mg oral tofacitinib twice daily. Once tofacitinib had been taken for 6 to 18 months, 6 months off drug followed.

Study-wide points: Elevated clonality characterized lesional scalp relative to normal scalp, particularly in alopecia totalis/universalis. Sequenced scalp T cells also include alphabeta T cells resident in normal skin.

Once RNA had been extracted, it was reverse transcribed into cDNA to act as the sequencing template. The table came from immunoSEQ multiplex PCR; TCRdb's copy has only in-frame clones and leaves some out. Here the sample spans about 140,000 clones, around 58% being singletons. Trimming cost V 0 bases and J 4 bases; bases outside gene matches: 4. Germline-derived CDR1 and CDR2 are MGHRA and YSYEKL. This CDR3 is 16 amino acids long. The sample in question was CD4+ T cells sorted from blood, obtained at week 0. This receptor was obtained from a human donor with alopecia areata. The rearrangement uses TRBV4-1 and TRBJ2-1; 9 bases align to TRBD2. This chain's CDR3 is CASSQERAGGYNEQFF. DNA of the CDR3: TGCGCCAGCAGCCAAGAGCGAGCGGGGGGATACAATGAGCAGTTCTTC.